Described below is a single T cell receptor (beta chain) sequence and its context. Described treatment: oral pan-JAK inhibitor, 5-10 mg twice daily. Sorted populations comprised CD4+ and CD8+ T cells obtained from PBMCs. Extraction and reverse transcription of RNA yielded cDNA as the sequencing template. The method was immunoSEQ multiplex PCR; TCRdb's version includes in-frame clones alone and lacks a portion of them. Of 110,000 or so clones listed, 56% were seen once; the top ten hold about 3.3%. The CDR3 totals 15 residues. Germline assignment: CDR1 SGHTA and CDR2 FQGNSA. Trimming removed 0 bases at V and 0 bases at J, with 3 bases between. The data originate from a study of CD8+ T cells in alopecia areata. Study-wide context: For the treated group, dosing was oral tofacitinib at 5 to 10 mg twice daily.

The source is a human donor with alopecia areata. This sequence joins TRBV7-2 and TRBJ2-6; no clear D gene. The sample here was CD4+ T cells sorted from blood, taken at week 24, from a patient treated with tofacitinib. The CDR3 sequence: CASSLASSGANVLTF. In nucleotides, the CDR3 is TGTGCCAGCAGCTTAGCAAGCTCTGGGGCCAACGTCCTGACTTTC.